These T cell receptor beta chains were read from a single sample in a study of T-cell reconstitution after alpha-beta-depleted transplantation in children. MiXCR, applied by TCRdb to the PCR reads, yields one record per CDR3 protein. This table holds approximately 230,000 distinct CDR3 sequences, 20% to 30% found once. The material was PBMCs, mostly from graft donor cells, obtained 360 days after TCRalphabeta/CD19-depleted stem cell transplant. These receptor sequences come from a female patient aged 2-15 years who had a stem cell transplant for congenital amegakaryocytic thrombocytopenia, so the T cells may come from the graft donor. CDR3s include the opening cysteine and the closing phenylalanine or tryptophan. A D gene is named only where the DNA matches it firmly. Clone size is shown for a subset of rows, as once, few, many or a class of expanded clone.

D	V	size	length	J	CDR3	DNA
-	TRBV20-1	-	13	TRBJ2-5	CSARDRGLETQYF	TGCAGTGCTAGAGATCGGGGACTAGAGACCCAGTACTTC
TRBD1	TRBV29-1	-	13	TRBJ2-7	CSVSLTGSYEQYF	TGCAGCGTTTCCCTGACAGGGTCCTACGAGCAGTACTTC
-	TRBV3-1	few	14	TRBJ1-2	CASSHSGENYGYTF	TGTGCCAGCAGCCATTCAGGGGAGAACTATGGCTACACCTTC
-	TRBV5-1	-	14	TRBJ1-2	CASSLTPVEGGYTF	TGCGCCAGCAGCTTAACCCCCGTGGAGGGTGGCTACACCTTC
-	TRBV27	many	12	TRBJ2-7	CANQDSSYEQYF	TGTGCCAATCAGGACAGCTCCTACGAGCAGTACTTC
-	TRBV4-1	-	13	TRBJ2-7	CASSQDAGYEQYF	TGCGCCAGCAGCCAAGACGCTGGCTACGAGCAGTACTTC
TRBD2	TRBV20-1	-	17	TRBJ2-3	CSASYAILAGLTDTQYF	TGCAGTGCTAGCTACGCTATACTAGCGGGACTCACAGATACGCAGTATTTT
TRBD1	TRBV19	-	14	TRBJ2-7	CASSTRDSSYEQYF	TGTGCCAGTAGTACGAGGGACAGTTCCTACGAGCAGTACTTC
-	TRBV7-9	-	12	TRBJ2-7	CASSFQNYEQYF	TGTGCCAGCAGCTTCCAGAATTACGAGCAGTACTTC
TRBD1	TRBV6-1	-	13	TRBJ1-2	CARGSGTVRRYTF	TGTGCCAGAGGTTCCGGGACAGTGCGTCGCTACACCTTC
TRBD2	TRBV4-2	few	19	TRBJ2-1	CASSQDLLAGGPSYNEQFF	TGTGCCAGCAGCCAAGATTTACTAGCGGGAGGGCCGAGCTACAATGAGCAGTTCTTC
TRBD2	TRBV20-1	few	11	TRBJ2-7	CSASQGGEGYF	TGCAGTGCTTCCCAGGGCGGGGAGGGGTACTTC